These T cell receptor beta chains were read from a single sample in a study of cytomegalovirus exposure and HLA in healthy donors. Assay used: immunoSEQ multiplex PCR; TCRdb lists only in-frame clones, some missing. This sample has 150,000 to 250,000 clones, with about 81% found just once. The specimen sequenced was PBMCs. The receptors stem from a woman between 25 and 40 years old in good health and CMV-seronegative. The CDR3 runs from the conserved cysteine through the conserved F or W. The order of the fields is D gene, V gene, clone size, CDR3 length, J gene, CDR3 protein, CDR3 DNA. The D gene is left open where the match is weak. Clone size is not always given. Where it is, it says once, few, many or a class for expanded clones.

D: TRBD1
V: TRBV29-1
size: .
length: 15
J: TRBJ1-1
CDR3: CSVARTGPGGTEAFF
DNA: TGCAGCGTCGCCCGGACAGGGCCCGGGGGCACTGAAGCTTTCTTT

D: TRBD1
V: TRBV9
size: .
length: 16
J: TRBJ2-5
CDR3: CASSVEWTGHEETQYF
DNA: TGTGCCAGCAGCGTTGAATGGACAGGGCACGAAGAGACCCAGTACTTC

D: .
V: TRBV7-9
size: .
length: 13
J: TRBJ1-2
CDR3: CASSLQGRDGYTF
DNA: TGTGCCAGCAGCTTACAGGGAAGGGATGGCTACACCTTC

D: .
V: TRBV9
size: once
length: 17
J: TRBJ1-3
CDR3: CASSAPETDALRNTIYF
DNA: TGTGCCAGCAGCGCTCCAGAGACAGACGCCTTAAGAAACACCATATATTTT

D: .
V: TRBV14
size: once
length: 12
J: TRBJ1-1
CDR3: CASSQVYTEAFF
DNA: TGTGCCAGCAGCCAAGTATACACTGAAGCTTTCTTT

D: .
V: TRBV6-1
size: .
length: 19
J: TRBJ2-3
CDR3: CASSDFLGTGTRHTDTQYF
DNA: TGTGCCAGCAGTGATTTTCTCGGAACCGGGACTCGTCATACAGATACGCAGTATTTT

D: TRBD1
V: TRBV2
size: .
length: 14
J: TRBJ1-4
CDR3: CASSSDRGDEKLFF
DNA: TGTGCCAGCAGTTCGGACAGGGGGGATGAAAAACTGTTTTTT

D: .
V: TRBV5-8
size: .
length: 15
J: TRBJ2-1
CDR3: CASSLGRSSYNEQFF
DNA: TGTGCCAGCAGCTTGGGCCGTAGCTCCTACAATGAGCAGTTCTTC

D: TRBD1
V: TRBV7-3
size: .
length: 15
J: TRBJ2-3
CDR3: CASSSLGTGSDTQYF
DNA: TGTGCCAGCAGCTCGCTCGGGACAGGGTCAGATACGCAGTATTTT

D: TRBD1
V: TRBV5-6
size: .
length: 14
J: TRBJ1-2
CDR3: CASSFDRVAYGYTF
DNA: TGTGCCAGCAGCTTCGACAGGGTTGCCTATGGCTACACCTTC

D: .
V: TRBV18
size: .
length: 14
J: TRBJ2-7
CDR3: CASSPGASSYEQYF
DNA: TGTGCCAGCTCACCGGGGGCTTCCTCCTACGAGCAGTACTTC

D: .
V: TRBV7-3
size: few
length: 13
J: TRBJ1-2
CDR3: CASSLLRDSGYTF
DNA: TGTGCCAGCAGCTTATTGCGGGATTCTGGCTACACCTTC

D: .
V: TRBV28
size: .
length: 15
J: TRBJ2-4
CDR3: CASSLVARAKNIQYF
DNA: TGTGCCAGCAGTCTGGTCGCGCGAGCCAAAAACATTCAGTACTTC

D: .
V: TRBV30
size: .
length: 15
J: TRBJ2-3
CDR3: CAWSVTGRVVDTQYF
DNA: TGTGCCTGGAGTGTAACAGGGAGAGTTGTAGATACGCAGTATTTT

D: TRBD1
V: TRBV7-3
size: .
length: 17
J: TRBJ1-5
CDR3: CASSLIRTREGAQPQHF
DNA: TGTGCCAGCAGCTTAATAAGGACCCGTGAGGGGGCACAGCCCCAGCATTTT

D: TRBD2
V: TRBV5-1
size: .
length: 14
J: TRBJ2-3
CDR3: CASSLAGGSDTQYF
DNA: TGCGCCAGCAGCTTAGCGGGGGGGTCAGATACGCAGTATTTT

D: .
V: TRBV5-6
size: .
length: 15
J: TRBJ1-5
CDR3: CASSLRGNSNQPQHF
DNA: TGTGCCAGCAGCTTGAGGGGGAATAGCAATCAGCCCCAGCATTTT

D: .
V: TRBV20-1
size: .
length: 11
J: TRBJ1-1
CDR3: CSAPTGNRAFF
DNA: TGCAGTGCTCCCACAGGGAATCGGGCTTTCTTT

D: TRBD1
V: TRBV10-3
size: .
length: 14
J: TRBJ2-7
CDR3: CAMGKGQGIGEQYF
DNA: TGTGCCATGGGGAAGGGACAGGGAATAGGGGAGCAGTACTTC

D: .
V: TRBV7-9
size: few
length: 14
J: TRBJ1-2
CDR3: CASSRRTADYGYTF
DNA: TGTGCCAGCAGCCGTAGGACAGCAGACTATGGCTACACCTTC

D: TRBD2
V: TRBV7-2
size: .
length: 15
J: TRBJ2-1
CDR3: CASSLGRGGYNEQFF
DNA: TGTGCCAGCAGCTTAGGGCGCGGGGGGTACAATGAGCAGTTCTTC

D: TRBD1
V: TRBV27
size: .
length: 14
J: TRBJ2-7
CDR3: CASSWGQGLYEQYF
DNA: TGTGCCAGCAGTTGGGGACAGGGTCTCTACGAGCAGTACTTC

D: TRBD1
V: TRBV10-1
size: few
length: 13
J: TRBJ2-7
CDR3: CATPSGQGYEQYF
DNA: TGCGCCACCCCTAGTGGACAGGGCTACGAGCAGTACTTC

D: .
V: TRBV2
size: .
length: 14
J: TRBJ2-4
CDR3: CASSERISKNIQYF
DNA: TGTGCCAGCAGTGAACGCATCAGCAAAAACATTCAGTACTTC

D: .
V: TRBV19
size: .
length: 16
J: TRBJ1-5
CDR3: CASSPYRQARNQPQHF
DNA: TGTGCCAGTAGCCCCTATAGGCAGGCCCGCAATCAGCCCCAGCATTTT

D: .
V: TRBV19
size: .
length: 13
J: TRBJ1-5
CDR3: CASSSQGGQPQHF
DNA: TGTGCCAGTAGTAGTCAGGGTGGTCAGCCCCAGCATTTT